This TCR beta chain was sequenced during a study of CD8 T cells in ankylosing spondylitis (dated by TCRdb to about 2017). In the study overall: The study profiled T cell receptor beta repertoires in healthy donors and ankylosing spondylitis patients to find disease-linked TCR variants. The whole study cohort included some 100 healthy donors and 25 ankylosing spondylitis patients. Peripheral blood was sampled, and synovial fluid was additionally collected from ankylosing spondylitis patients. Here is what the overall study found, with its caveats: A CD8+ phenotype was shown by the disease-linked clones, which were found at relatively low frequencies in peripheral blood. Some TCR beta motif variants had previously been reported in synovial fluid and blood of reactive arthritis patients, which suggested common disease-initiation mechanisms. Significant enrichment of the disease-linked clones was reported in matched synovial fluid samples from ankylosing spondylitis patients. A TCR beta motif of seven or eight highly homologous amino acid variants appeared characteristic of blood from ankylosing spondylitis patients.

The sequencing machine was an Illumina HiSeq 2500. Quantitative 5'-RACE with molecular barcodes was used to prepare TCR beta libraries. Under the source paper's analysis protocol: To identify disease-linked TCR variants, a new computational method was used, one built on a probabilistic model of VDJ rearrangement. TCRdb ran its own pipeline on the public reads, namely fastp trimming at Q25 and MiXCR clone calling, and kept in-frame beta chains. Under each unique CDR3 protein, matching rows form one entry showing the most common genes and DNA. TCRdb assigned the V and J calls; the authors' analysis was not used. Here the sample has roughly 97,000 distinct CDR3 sequences; roughly 8.7% occur a single time. In total, the top ten clones hold nearly 10% of the sample. This clonotype was picked up many times. The antigen it binds to is not known. Base quality data are lacking; no much larger clone is found one base away.

The receptor was isolated from a male donor with ankylosing spondylitis or in good health (not recorded which). The sample consisted of blood, either unsorted or a sorted T cell fraction (not recorded which).

The sequenced DNA: TGCAGTGCTAGAGTTTCCCCTATTCTAGCGGGGTCCCTTTACAATGAGCAGTTCTTC. Translation gives CSARVSPILAGSLYNEQFF. The chain is assembled from TRBV20-1 and TRBJ2-1, with 9 central nucleotides matching TRBD2. The CDR3 runs 19 amino acids, cysteine and phenylalanine included. Kept here is only the CDR3 DNA, which spans 57 bases and is read in frame from base 1. Trimming accounts for 1 base at V and 4 bases at J, while the number of junction bases matched to no gene is 17. For CDR1 and CDR2, the germline V gene (reference sequence) lists DFQATT and SNEGSKA.